What follows are 23 T cell receptor beta chains derived from one specimen sequenced in a study of cytomegalovirus exposure and HLA in healthy donors. It was with 60 Vbeta and 13 Jbeta primers that the PCR ran. Clones were read by immunoSEQ multiplex PCR, and TCRdb kept only the in-frame ones, dropping some. The sample carries about 180,000 clones, around four fifths recorded once. The sequenced sample consisted of PBMCs. These receptors all come from a woman aged 50 to 65 in good health and CMV-seropositive.

This rearrangement joins TRBV6-6 to TRBJ2-1, with D perhaps matching TRBD2 (5 bases). The CDR3 extends over 14 amino acids. Germline values: CDR1 MNHNY, CDR2 SVGAGI (reference sequence). The V gene lost 8 bases and the J gene lost 0 bases, with 11 bases spanning the gap. CDR3 bases: TGTGCCAGCGAGAGGGATTACTCCTACAATGAGCAGTTCTTC. It is translated as CASERDYSYNEQFF.

V is TRBV7-8 and J is TRBJ2-7; TRBD1 aligns across 7 bases. CDR1 is SGHVS, CDR2 FQNEAQ, per germline. J gave up 5 bases and V 3 bases, and 4 bases lay outside the gene matches. The CDR3 runs to 13 residues. The CDR3 protein is CASSFTGDHEQYF. The CDR3 coding sequence is TGTGCCAGCAGCTTCACAGGGGACCACGAGCAGTACTTC.

The J gene is TRBJ1-1, the V gene TRBV29-1; possible D gene TRBD1, 5 bases. This CDR3 region has 12 residues. Germline assignment: CDR1 SQVTM and CDR2 ANQGSEA. Trimming left V 1 base short and J 6 bases short, with 9 bases between. CDR3 coding DNA: TGCAGCGTTGAAGTGGGCAGGGCTGAAGCTTTCTTT. Its protein is CSVEVGRAEAFF.

This clone showed up just a few times. The gene calls are TRBV18 and TRBJ2-3, with 12 bases aligning to TRBD2. Looked up from germline, CDR1 is KGHSH and CDR2 is LQKENI. The CDR3 runs 16 residues. V lost 4 bases, J lost 2 bases, and 4 bases stayed unmatched. The CDR3 here is CASSRGLAGTTDTQYF. The CDR3 DNA reads as TGTGCCAGCTCACGTGGACTAGCGGGGACCACAGATACGCAGTATTTT.

The V and J genes are TRBV19 and TRBJ2-3; 14 bases are shared with TRBD2. J lost 4 bases, V lost 5 bases, and 8 bases had no gene match. CDR3 length equals 17 residues. CDR1 is LNHDA, CDR2 SQIVND, per germline (reference sequence). The CDR3 coding sequence is TGTGCCAGTAGTGCTTCCGGGACTAGCGGGGGTGCAGATACGCAGTATTTT. Translated, it gives CASSASGTSGGADTQYF.

This rearrangement joins TRBV5-6 to TRBJ2-7; the D is unclear. Germline V gives CDR1 SGHDT, CDR2 YYEEEE. This CDR3 is built from 11 residues. V was clipped by 2 bases and J by 4 bases, with 4 bases between them. This CDR3 is CASSFLYEQYF. CDR3 nucleotide sequence: TGTGCCAGCAGCTTTCTTTACGAGCAGTACTTC.

The V gene is TRBV27, the J gene TRBJ1-2; D gene uncertain. CDR3 size: 13 residues. The germline gives CDR1 MNHEY, CDR2 SMNVEV (reference sequence). V was cut by 6 bases and J by 4 bases, with 12 bases left in between. CDR3 bases: TGTGCCAGCAGGGACTCCACGATCTATGGCTACACCTTC. This gives the protein CASRDSTIYGYTF.

J is TRBJ1-4 and V is TRBV7-9; possible D gene TRBD1, 5 bases. The V end was cut by 1 base, the J end by 7 bases, with 13 bases between. The CDR3 consists of 15 residues. In germline, CDR1 is SEHNR, CDR2 FQNEAQ (reference sequence). The CDR3 DNA reads as TGTGCCAGCAGCTTAGGGGGGACGGGGGGTGAAAAACTGTTTTTT. It translates to CASSLGGTGGEKLFF.

The V gene is TRBV9, the J gene TRBJ2-5, with D possibly matching TRBD1 (5 bases). This CDR3 spans 15 amino acids. Per germline, CDR1 SGDLS and CDR2 YYNGEE. Trimming shortened V by 1 base and J by 1 base, and 11 bases separated the two germline ends. The CDR3 region is CASSVTPQVQETQYF. DNA for the CDR3: TGTGCCAGCAGCGTAACCCCACAGGTCCAAGAGACCCAGTACTTC.

This clone was found a few times. The V gene is TRBV28, the J gene TRBJ2-7; possibly TRBD1 for D (5 bases). Germline V gene lookup returns CDR1 MDHEN and CDR2 SYDVKM. Deletions cut 1 base from V and 3 bases from J, with 10 bases between. The CDR3 loop spans 14 amino acids. CDR3 nucleotides: TGTGCCAGCAGTTTATCCGACAGCCGCTACGAGCAGTACTTC. This gives the protein CASSLSDSRYEQYF.

The V gene is TRBV5-4, the J gene TRBJ2-5, with D unclear. The CDR3 sequence is 12 residues long. V lost 0 bases, J lost 11 bases, and 11 bases lay in between. Germline values: CDR1 SGHNT, CDR2 YYREEE (reference sequence). The CDR3 here is CASSLERGEQYF. The CDR3 DNA sequence: TGTGCCAGCAGCTTGGAGAGAGGTGAGCAGTACTTC.

The chain recombines TRBV9 with TRBJ2-1; 9 bases align to TRBD2. V shed 0 bases, J shed 4 bases, and the junction held 5 bases outside the gene matches. The germline gives CDR1 SGDLS, CDR2 YYNGEE. CDR3 length: 16 amino acids. The CDR3 here is CASSVGASGDYNEQFF. The CDR3 DNA reads TGTGCCAGCAGCGTAGGTGCTAGCGGGGATTACAATGAGCAGTTCTTC.

V usage is TRBV5-1 and J usage is TRBJ2-7, with 8 bases lining up with TRBD1. Trimming cost V 4 bases and J 0 bases; bases outside gene matches: 9. Germline values: CDR1 SGHRS, CDR2 YFSETQ. The CDR3 has 16 amino acids. CDR3 sequence reads: CASSPRDRTLSYEQYF. The CDR3 coding sequence is TGCGCCAGCAGCCCGCGGGACAGGACACTCTCCTACGAGCAGTACTTC.

Regarding this clone: One junction end disagrees with the germline gene, perhaps due to a read error. CDR3 in DNA: TGTTCCAGCTCAAGGAACAGGGAAGTGAACACTGAAGCTTTCTTT. Translation gives CSSSRNREVNTEAFF. The V gene is TRBV7-9, the J gene TRBJ1-1; D is perhaps TRBD1 (6 bases). Germline CDR1 and CDR2: SEHNR and FQNEAQ (reference sequence). The CDR3 runs to 15 residues. Variable domain in full (rest from reference TRBV7-9 and TRBJ1-1): DTGVSQNPRHKITKRGQNVTFRCDPISEHNRLYWYRQTLGQGPEFLTYFQNEAQLEKSRLLSDRFSAERPKGSFSTLEIQRTEQGDSAMYLCSSSRNREVNTEAFFGQGTRLTVV.

The chain links TRBV6-5 to TRBJ2-7, with 7 bases aligning to TRBD1. With V trimmed by 7 bases and J by 1 base, 4 bases remained unmatched. The CDR3 has 13 residues. Germline values: CDR1 MNHEY, CDR2 SVGAGI. CDR3 nucleotide sequence: TGTGCCAGCACCCGGACAGGTTCCTACGAGCAGTACTTC. Protein: CASTRTGSYEQYF.

This chain uses TRBV4-3 with TRBJ1-2; no firm D call. The CDR3 totals 17 residues. V was clipped by 2 bases and J by 1 base, with 17 bases between them. Per the germline V gene, CDR1 is LGHNA and CDR2 is YSLEER. The CDR3, as DNA: TGCGCCAGCAGCCAACAAGATAACGTTCTCAGTAACTATGGCTACACCTTC. It translates to CASSQQDNVLSNYGYTF.

This clone has more than one count but fewer than ten. V gene TRBV6-1 combines with J gene TRBJ1-5; a weak D match, TRBD1 (6 bases). The CDR3 has 14 residues. Germline values: CDR1 MNHNS, CDR2 SASEGT. Trimming removed 6 bases from V and 3 bases from J, with 12 bases in between. CDR3 sequence reads: CASRNTGNNQPQHF. The CDR3 bases are TGTGCCAGCAGGAATACAGGGAACAATCAGCCCCAGCATTTT.

J is TRBJ2-3 and V is TRBV10-3, with 10 bases fitting TRBD1. The CDR3 extends over 14 amino acids. J was trimmed by 6 bases and V by 6 bases; bases with no gene match: 6. Germline CDR1 reads ENHRY; CDR2 reads SYGVKD. The CDR3 coding sequence is TGTGCCATCAGCGGGACAGGGGTTGCCGATACGCAGTATTTT. Translating it yields CAISGTGVADTQYF.

J is TRBJ1-5 and V is TRBV27, with D perhaps TRBD1 (5 bases). Trimming cost V 5 bases and J 1 base, with 9 bases left between them. In germline, CDR1 is MNHEY, CDR2 SMNVEV (reference sequence). This CDR3 is built from 14 residues. Here the CDR3 reads CASSQGRSNQPQHF. CDR3 in DNA: TGTGCCAGCAGTCAGGGTAGGAGCAATCAGCCCCAGCATTTT.

This chain connects TRBV29-1 to TRBJ2-7; TRBD1 aligns across 8 bases. The ends lost 5 bases at V and 0 bases at J; junction bases unmatched: 9. The germline V gene encodes CDR1 SQVTM and CDR2 ANQGSEA. CDR3 length equals 15 residues. The CDR3 bases are TGCAGCGTTTTGAACTTCAGGGGGCCCTCCTACGAGCAGTACTTC. Translated: CSVLNFRGPSYEQYF.

This clone was seen only once. The V call is TRBV2, the J call TRBJ2-1; 8 bases match TRBD2. With 2 bases clipped from V and 8 bases from J, the junction kept 8 bases outside the gene matches. CDR1 is SNHLY, CDR2 FYNNEI, per germline. This CDR3 has 15 residues. DNA of the CDR3: TGTGCCAGCAGTGAATGGGGCGGGGGGATCGATGAGCAGTTCTTC. Translated: CASSEWGGGIDEQFF.

The chain has TRBV27 and TRBJ2-5; D remains ambiguous. Looked up from germline, CDR1 is MNHEY and CDR2 is SMNVEV (reference sequence). Trimming removed 0 bases at V and 1 base at J, with 6 bases between. The CDR3 has 14 residues. Written as DNA, the CDR3 is TGTGCCAGCAGTTTATCGCGGCTCCAAGAGACCCAGTACTTC. This codes for CASSLSRLQETQYF.

The CDR3 DNA reads TGTGCCAGCAGGGAGGGGGGGATTAGCAATCAGCCCCAGCATTTT. Protein: CASREGGISNQPQHF. V gene TRBV2 combines with J gene TRBJ1-5, with D possibly TRBD1 on 6 matching bases. The CDR3 totals 15 residues. Trimming took 6 bases from V and 0 from J, leaving 12 bases between them. CDR1 and CDR2 (germline): SNHLY, FYNNEI.